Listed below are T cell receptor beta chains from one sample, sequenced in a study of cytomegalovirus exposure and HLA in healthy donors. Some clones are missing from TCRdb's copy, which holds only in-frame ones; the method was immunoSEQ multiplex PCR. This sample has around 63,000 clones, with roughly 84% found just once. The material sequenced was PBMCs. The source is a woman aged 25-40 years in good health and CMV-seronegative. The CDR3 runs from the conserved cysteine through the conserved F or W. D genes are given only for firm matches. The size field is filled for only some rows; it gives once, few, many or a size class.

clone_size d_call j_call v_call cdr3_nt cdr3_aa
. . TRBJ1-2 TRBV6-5 TGTGCCAGCAGTTCCCCGGGCCAAGGAGGTGGCTACACCTTC CASSSPGQGGGYTF
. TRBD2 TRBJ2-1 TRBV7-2 TGTGCCAGCAGCTCGACTAGCGGGGTTAACAATGAGCAGTTCTTC CASSSTSGVNNEQFF
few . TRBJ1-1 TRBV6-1 TGTGCCAGCAGCGCGACAGGACAGACTGAAGCTTTCTTT CASSATGQTEAFF
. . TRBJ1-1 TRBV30 TGTGCCTGGAGTGTACGCAGGAACACTGAAGCTTTCTTT CAWSVRRNTEAFF
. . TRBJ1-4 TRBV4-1 TGCGCCAGCAGCCCGAGACAGACTTTTAATGAAAAACTGTTTTTT CASSPRQTFNEKLFF
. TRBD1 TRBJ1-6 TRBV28 TGTGCCAGCAGGACTCAGGGGGAGGATAATTCACCCCTCCACTTT CASRTQGEDNSPLHF
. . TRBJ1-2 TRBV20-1 TGCAGTGCTAGAGATTCGGGCTACACCTTC CSARDSGYTF
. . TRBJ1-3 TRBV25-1 TGTGCCAGCAGTGAAAAGGGGTCCTCTGGAAACACCATATATTTT CASSEKGSSGNTIYF
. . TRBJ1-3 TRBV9 TGTGCCAGCAGCGTAGACAGTTACTCTGGAAACACCATATATTTT CASSVDSYSGNTIYF
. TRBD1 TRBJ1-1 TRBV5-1 TGCGCCAGCTCCCCCCGAGGAACAGGGGGCGGGGGGACCGCTGAAGCTTTCTTT CASSPRGTGGGGTAEAFF
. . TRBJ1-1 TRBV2 TGTGCCAGCAGTGAAGCGCAGGGGACTGAAGCTTTCTTT CASSEAQGTEAFF
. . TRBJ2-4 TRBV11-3 TGTGCCAGCAGCGCCCTGGAGGTAGCCAAAAACATTCAGTACTTC CASSALEVAKNIQYF